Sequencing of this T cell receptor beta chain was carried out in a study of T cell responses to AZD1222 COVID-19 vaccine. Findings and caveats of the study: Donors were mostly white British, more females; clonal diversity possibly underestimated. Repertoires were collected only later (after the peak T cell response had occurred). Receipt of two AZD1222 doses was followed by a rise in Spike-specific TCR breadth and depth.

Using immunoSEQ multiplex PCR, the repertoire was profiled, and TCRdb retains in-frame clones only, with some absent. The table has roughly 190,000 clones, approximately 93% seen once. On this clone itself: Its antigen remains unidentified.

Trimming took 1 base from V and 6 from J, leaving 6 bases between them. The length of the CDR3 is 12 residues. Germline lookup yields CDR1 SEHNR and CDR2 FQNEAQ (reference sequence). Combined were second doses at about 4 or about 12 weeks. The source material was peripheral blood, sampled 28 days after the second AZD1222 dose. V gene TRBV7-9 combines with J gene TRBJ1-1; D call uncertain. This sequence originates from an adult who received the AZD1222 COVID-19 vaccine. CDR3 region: CASSLVGPEAFF. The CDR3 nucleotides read TGTGCCAGCAGCTTAGTGGGCCCTGAAGCTTTCTTT. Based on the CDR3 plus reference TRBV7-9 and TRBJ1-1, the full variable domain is DTGVSQNPRHKITKRGQNVTFRCDPISEHNRLYWYRQTLGQGPEFLTYFQNEAQLEKSRLLSDRFSAERPKGSFSTLEIQRTEQGDSAMYLCASSLVGPEAFFGQGTRLTVV.